This T cell receptor (beta chain) was found in a study of blood T cell repertoires in COVID-19 (dated by TCRdb to 2019 to 2021). With regard to the full study: Samples covering the acute and convalescent phases of COVID-19 were provided by collaborators in the United States, Italy and Spain. Where available, HLA class I and class II types were obtained from metadata supplied by the sample provider rather than from assay-based typing. The prospective study material was composed of cDNA or gDNA derived from T cells, B-cell-depleted T cells, or PBMCs. Sample metadata almost always included a de-identified subject ID, COVID-19 status, age in years and sex. The samples were drawn from two sources: the first 160 participants of the ongoing ImmuneRACE study, and 1,254 subjects contributed by 6 global collaborators. The repertoires were released in a freely available public database meant as a resource for research on the immune response to SARS-CoV-2. Deeply sampled blood TCRbeta repertoires from subjects exposed to, actively infected with, or recovered from COVID-19 were included in the dataset. What the work shows at the level of the full study, not this receptor alone: The quantity of clinical and demographic metadata differed by source and by participant and was supplied without curation.

Collaborating institutions collected whole blood in K2EDTA tubes following their own protocols. For TCRbeta analysis, collaborators shipped samples as frozen whole blood, isolated PBMCs, or DNA extracted from either of those sample types. TCRbeta CDR3 regions were amplified from genomic DNA using the immunoSEQ Assay, a bias-controlled multiplex PCR. The source study handled its data this way. The number of nucleated cells in each sample was estimated by amplification of reference gene primers within the assay. To quantify the absolute abundance of each unique TCRbeta CDR3 rearrangement, sequence reads were collapsed and filtered. Productive Simpson clonality was computed per sample as the square root of Simpson's diversity index over productive rearrangements. Here the immuneACCESS table is served through TCRdb, limited to in-frame sequences with V and J called. Missing clones are a known gap in these copies; in checked studies unresolved V genes cover under half, and the rest lacks a known reason. Clone size and the V and J calls come from that table; the DNA yielded D and trimming. This sample has some 110,000 clones in its table, and roughly 86% of those were observed once. Almost 4.5% of the sample goes to the ten largest clones.

A word on this clone: Its antigen has not been determined. No per-base quality is available; no much larger clone lies one base away.

The germline V gene (reference sequence) provides CDR1 SEHNR and CDR2 FQNEAQ. V sheds 1 base and J sheds 0 bases, leaving 10 bases between their ends. From its cysteine to its phenylalanine, the CDR3 spans 16 amino acids. The CDR3 DNA has 48 bases and is translated from base 1. Source material: peripheral blood. This sequence was found in a man aged 35-49 years with acute or convalescent COVID-19. This sequence uses TRBV7-9 and TRBJ1-3; the D gene cannot be resolved reliably. The CDR3 protein: CASSLELGSSGNTIYF. Read as DNA, the sequence is TGTGCCAGCAGCTTAGAATTAGGGAGCTCTGGAAACACCATATATTTT.